The sequence of this TCR beta chain was determined in a study of T cell responses to AZD1222 COVID-19 vaccine. Study-level results: The donor cohort was predominantly white British with a female majority, and clonal diversity may have been underestimated. Dominant CD4 TCR responses targeted spike regions 160-218 and 743-854. In the spike-specific TCR repertoire, nearly half reportedly target unmutated variant regions.

Data came from immunoSEQ multiplex PCR; TCRdb stores just in-frame clones and leaves some out. Of about 180,000 clones listed, about 86% are singletons. This CDR3 comprises 15 residues. V shed 4 bases and J shed 4 bases, with 16 bases lying between them. CDR1 is SGHDT, CDR2 YYEEEE, per germline. The table lists this clone with a count of one. The antigen is not known. This sequence was found in an adult who received the AZD1222 COVID-19 vaccine. Source: peripheral blood, taken 28 days after the second AZD1222 dose. The rearrangement joins TRBV5-6 to TRBJ2-3, with D maybe TRBD2 (5 bases). The CDR3 protein is CASSPGLSQADTQYF. CDR3 nucleotides: TGTGCCAGCAGCCCAGGACTCTCTCAAGCAGATACGCAGTATTTT.